The 5 T cell receptor beta chains presented below share a single source sample, sequenced in a study of CD4 T cells in relation to SARS-CoV-2 and coronaviruses. Repertoires were generated with immunoSEQ multiplex PCR, while TCRdb's copy carries only in-frame clones and drops some. The sample lists some 37,000 clones, just over 75% occurring once. Their specific antigens are unknown. The source material was memory CD4+ T cells from PBMCs, cultured in vitro. These TCRs come from an adult with COVID-19.

This clone was picked up a small number of times. J is TRBJ2-3 and V is TRBV7-2; D is undetermined. V was cut by 5 bases and J by 2 bases, with 11 bases left in between. The V gene's germline CDR1 is SGHTA and CDR2 FQGNSA. The CDR3 totals 14 residues. The CDR3 protein is CASSPWAHTDTQYF. The CDR3 nucleotides are TGTGCCAGCAGCCCCTGGGCCCACACAGATACGCAGTATTTT.

The V and J genes are TRBV6-5 and TRBJ2-7; D is perhaps TRBD1 (6 bases). The CDR3 is 14 amino acids. The germline V and J ends were trimmed by 6 bases and 7 bases, with 19 bases remaining between them. CDR1 is MNHEY and CDR2 is SVGAGI in the germline V gene. CDR3 nucleotide sequence: TGTGCCAGCAGCTCACCAGACAGGTGGGGAGAGCAGTACTTC. Its protein product is CASSSPDRWGEQYF.

Only a few counts were recorded for this clone. The chain is built from TRBV5-6 and TRBJ1-3, with TRBD1 as a possible D gene (6 bases). The CDR3 loop spans 16 amino acids. Trimming cost V 5 bases and J 0 bases, with 15 bases left between them. Germline V gives CDR1 SGHDT, CDR2 YYEEEE. The CDR3 protein is CASSGGGLSSGNTIYF. The CDR3 nucleotides are TGTGCCAGCAGTGGAGGGGGTCTGAGCTCTGGAAACACCATATATTTT.

This clone has only a few counts. The rearrangement uses TRBV11-2 and TRBJ2-5; D is uncertain. The germline gives CDR1 SGHAT, CDR2 FQNNGV. Trimming cost V 3 bases and J 1 base, with 0 bases left between them. This CDR3 has 11 amino acids. In DNA form, the CDR3 reads TGTGCCAGCAGCTTCCAAGAGACCCAGTACTTC. It encodes CASSFQETQYF. The variable domain in full, completed from reference TRBV11-2 and TRBJ2-5, reads EAGVAQSPRYKIIEKRQSVAFWCNPISGHATLYWYQQILGQGPKLLIQFQNNGVVDDSQLPKDRFSAERLKGVDSTLKIQPAKLEDSAVYLCASSFQETQYFGPGTRLLVL.

This clone was counted once. The V and J genes are TRBV3-1 (or the pseudogene TRBV3-2) and TRBJ2-1; no reliable D call. Germline V gene lookup returns CDR1 LGHDT and CDR2 YNNKEL (reference sequence). There are 16 residues in the CDR3. Trimming pared 3 bases from V and 0 bases from J, leaving 12 bases between. The CDR3 DNA reads as TGTGCCAGCAGCCAGGCCGGGCGGAGCTCCTACAATGAGCAGTTCTTC. This translates into CASSQAGRSSYNEQFF.